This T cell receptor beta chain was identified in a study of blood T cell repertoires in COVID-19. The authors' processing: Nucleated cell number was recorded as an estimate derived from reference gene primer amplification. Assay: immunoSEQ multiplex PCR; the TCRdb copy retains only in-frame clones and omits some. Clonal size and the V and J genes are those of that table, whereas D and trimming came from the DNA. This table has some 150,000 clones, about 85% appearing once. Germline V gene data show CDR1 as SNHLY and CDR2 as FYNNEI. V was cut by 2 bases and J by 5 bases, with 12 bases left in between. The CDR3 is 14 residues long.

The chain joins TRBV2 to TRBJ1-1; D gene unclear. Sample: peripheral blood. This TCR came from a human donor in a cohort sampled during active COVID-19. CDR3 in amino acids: CASSESRVGTEAFF. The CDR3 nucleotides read TGTGCCAGCAGTGAATCCCGGGTCGGAACTGAAGCTTTCTTT.